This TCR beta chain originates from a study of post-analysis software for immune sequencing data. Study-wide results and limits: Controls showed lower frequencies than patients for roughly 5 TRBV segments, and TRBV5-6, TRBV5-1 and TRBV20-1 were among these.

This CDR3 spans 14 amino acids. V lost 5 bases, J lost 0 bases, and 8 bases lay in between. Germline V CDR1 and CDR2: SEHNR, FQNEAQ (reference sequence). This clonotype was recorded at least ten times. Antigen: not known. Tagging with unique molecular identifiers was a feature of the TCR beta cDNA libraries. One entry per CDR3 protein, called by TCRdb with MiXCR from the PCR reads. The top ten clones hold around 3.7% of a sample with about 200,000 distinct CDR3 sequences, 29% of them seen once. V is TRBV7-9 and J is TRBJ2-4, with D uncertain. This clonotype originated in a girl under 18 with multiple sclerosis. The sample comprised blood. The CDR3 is CASSGVLAKNIQYF. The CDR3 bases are TGTGCCAGCAGCGGGGTACTAGCCAAAAACATTCAGTACTTC. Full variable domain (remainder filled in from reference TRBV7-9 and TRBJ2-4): DTGVSQNPRHKITKRGQNVTFRCDPISEHNRLYWYRQTLGQGPEFLTYFQNEAQLEKSRLLSDRFSAERPKGSFSTLEIQRTEQGDSAMYLCASSGVLAKNIQYFGAGTRLSVL.